Presented here are 18 T cell receptor beta chains from one specimen sequenced in a study of graft-versus-host responses after intestinal transplantation. Some clones are missing from TCRdb's copy, which holds only in-frame ones; the method was immunoSEQ multiplex PCR. The top ten clones hold about 7% of a sample with approximately 4,300 clones, 60% to 85% of them seen once. Intraepithelial plus lamina propria lymphocytes were released by processing graft tissue. Sequenced material: ileum tissue, taken 9 days after transplant. The receptor set was obtained from a human patient who received an intestinal transplant, so some T cells may come from the graft donor.

The chain joins TRBV12-5 to TRBJ1-2; D perhaps matches TRBD1 (6 bases). Germline values: CDR1 LGHNT, CDR2 FRNRAP. This CDR3 contains 17 residues. V was shortened by 5 bases and J by 4 bases, with 23 bases between the two germline ends. The DNA for the CDR3 is TGTGCTAGTGGTACTGACAGGCAAGAATTTGTGCTCTATGGCTACACCTTC. This sequence encodes CASGTDRQEFVLYGYTF.

V gene TRBV11-2 combines with J gene TRBJ1-2; TRBD1 agrees at 10 bases. Trimming took 5 bases from V and 3 from J; bases not matched to a gene: 9. CDR1 and CDR2 from the germline V gene are SGHAT and FQNNGV. The CDR3 length is 16 residues. The CDR3 coding sequence is TGTGCCAGCAGCCCAGTAAAGACAGGGGGCGACTATGGCTACACCTTC. This gives the protein CASSPVKTGGDYGYTF.

CDR3 sequence (DNA): TGTGCCAGCAGTGGGGGGATTTCTGGAAACACCATATATTTT. It specifies CASSGGISGNTIYF. J is TRBJ1-3 and V is TRBV6-1, with TRBD1 as a possible D gene (5 bases). Germline V CDR1 and CDR2: MNHNS, SASEGT. Trimming removed 4 bases from V and 1 base from J, with 8 bases in between. This CDR3 has 14 amino acids.

The rearrangement uses TRBV7-9 and TRBJ2-7; TRBD2 aligns across 10 bases. Germline V CDR1 and CDR2: SEHNR, FQNEAQ (reference sequence). The CDR3 extends over 14 amino acids. V shed 5 bases, J shed 2 bases, and the junction held 3 bases outside the gene matches. CDR3 DNA sequence: TGTGCCAGCAGCGGAAGCGGGAGGGCCTACGAGCAGTACTTC. It translates to CASSGSGRAYEQYF.

The chain carries TRBV7-6 and TRBJ2-3, with unresolved D. This CDR3 is 12 amino acids long. Trimming left V 1 base short and J 4 bases short, with 3 bases between. Germline values: CDR1 SGHVS, CDR2 FNYEAQ. This CDR3 reads CASSLGPDTQYF. In DNA, the CDR3 is TGTGCCAGCAGCTTAGGGCCAGATACGCAGTATTTT.

J is TRBJ2-3 and V is TRBV6-4, with a tentative D call TRBD1 (6 bases). Germline V gene sequence: CDR1 MRHNA, CDR2 SNTAGT. The CDR3 has 14 residues. V lost 2 bases and J lost 2, with 8 bases in between. Here the CDR3 DNA reads TGTGCCAGCAGTGACGGGGGCCACACAGATACGCAGTATTTT. Its translation: CASSDGGHTDTQYF.

This clone came up a few times. The chain uses TRBV30 and TRBJ1-1; D gene unclear. The germline V gene has CDR1 GTSNPN and CDR2 SVGIG (reference sequence). The V and J ends lost 5 bases and 0 bases respectively, with 25 bases between them. The CDR3 runs to 18 residues. This CDR3 is CAWDMTCPCTSMNTEAFF. The DNA of the CDR3 is TGTGCCTGGGACATGACGTGCCCGTGTACCTCCATGAACACTGAAGCTTTCTTT.

This chain joins TRBV25-1 and TRBJ2-1, with D tentatively TRBD1 or TRBD2 (6 bases each). Germline CDR1 reads MGHDK; CDR2 reads SYGVNS. CDR3 length: 17 residues. V lost 3 bases, J lost 3 bases, and 18 bases lay in between. The CDR3 DNA follows: TGTGCCAGCAGTGATGAGACCCGGGGGCAAAACTACAATGAGCAGTTCTTC. Translating gives CASSDETRGQNYNEQFF.

This clone was recorded a few times. The genes are TRBV5-1 and TRBJ2-3; 8 bases are a match to TRBD1. The germline gives CDR1 SGHRS, CDR2 YFSETQ. The J segment lost 4 bases and the V segment lost 3 bases, leaving 1 base of the junction unmatched. The CDR3 has 13 residues. The CDR3 is CASSWTGPDTQYF. For the CDR3, the DNA is TGCGCCAGCAGCTGGACAGGGCCAGATACGCAGTATTTT.

This chain's CDR3 is CASSQELGGVIRSEQYF. CDR3 in DNA: TGCGCCAGCAGCCAAGAGTTAGGCGGAGTTATACGTAGCGAGCAGTACTTC. The chain is built from TRBV4-1 and TRBJ2-7; D is undetermined. Germline CDR1 reads MGHRA; CDR2 reads YSYEKL. The CDR3 runs 17 residues. The V and J ends lost 0 bases and 6 bases respectively, with 21 bases between them.

The rearrangement uses TRBV4-2 and TRBJ2-7, with 12 bases matching TRBD2. The CDR3 has 16 amino acids. The ends lost 0 bases at V and 2 bases at J; junction bases unmatched: 2. Germline V gene data show CDR1 as LGHNA and CDR2 as YNFKEQ. CDR3 coding DNA: TGTGCCAGCAGCCAAGACCCTAGCGGGGGGGCCTACGAGCAGTACTTC. It specifies CASSQDPSGGAYEQYF.

The gene calls are TRBV19 and TRBJ1-2; a weak D match, TRBD1 (5 bases). Germline CDR1 LNHDA, CDR2 SQIVND (reference sequence). V lost 3 bases to trimming and J lost 10 bases, with 15 bases between them. CDR3 length: 13 residues. In DNA form, the CDR3 reads TGTGCCAGTAGTATTCGAAGAGGGGAAATCTACACCTTC. Residues: CASSIRRGEIYTF. The variable domain in full, completed from reference TRBV19 and TRBJ1-2, reads DGGITQSPKYLFRKEGQNVTLSCEQNLNHDAMYWYRQDPGQGLRLIYYSQIVNDFQKGDIAEGYSVSREKKESFPLTVTSAQKNPTAFYLCASSIRRGEIYTFGSGTRLTVV.

The chain combines TRBV7-2 with TRBJ2-3; 11 nucleotides align to TRBD2. CDR1 and CDR2 from the germline V gene are SGHTA and FQGNSA. Trimming removed 3 bases from V and 5 bases from J; junction bases left unmatched: 7. The length of the CDR3 is 16 residues. The CDR3 bases are TGTGCCAGCAGCTTGGGTAGCGGGGGGGGAGGAGATACGCAGTATTTT. Translating it yields CASSLGSGGGGDTQYF.

This chain joins TRBV7-9 and TRBJ2-3; 9 bases match TRBD2. CDR3 length: 19 amino acids. Germline V lookup: CDR1 SEHNR, CDR2 FQNEAQ (reference sequence). The V gene end was trimmed by 2 bases and the J gene end by 2 bases; junction bases not matched to a gene: 14. CDR3 in amino acids: CASSLNMMREGRDTDTQYF. The CDR3 coding sequence is TGTGCCAGCAGCTTAAACATGATGCGGGAGGGCCGAGACACAGATACGCAGTATTTT.

This clone has just a few counts. The chain employs TRBV12-5 and TRBJ1-4, with D unclear. CDR3 size: 11 residues. Trimming pared 5 bases from V and 5 bases from J, leaving 3 bases between. Germline CDR1 is LGHNT and CDR2 is FRNRAP. The CDR3 sequence is CASGGNEKLFF. Here the CDR3 DNA reads TGTGCTAGTGGTGGGAATGAAAAACTGTTTTTT.

The chain combines TRBV23-1 with TRBJ1-2; possible D gene TRBD1, 5 bases. TRBV23-1 is an ORF, with its function uncertain. V was pared by 0 bases and J by 6 bases, with 23 bases between. CDR3 length equals 18 residues. The CDR3 DNA reads TGCGCCAGCAGTCAATCTGGTTGTGGGGCAGGGAAGTGTGATGGCTACACCTTC. This gives the protein CASSQSGCGAGKCDGYTF.

This sequence joins TRBV28 and TRBJ2-3; 9 nucleotides align to TRBD2. Germline CDR1 and CDR2: MDHEN and SYDVKM. The CDR3 consists of 12 residues. The junction had 0 bases not matched to a gene; V was cut back by 6 bases and J by 5 bases. DNA for the CDR3: TGTGCCAGCAGACTAGCGGGAGATACGCAGTATTTT. This gives the protein CASRLAGDTQYF.

This clone was counted once. The chain uses TRBV28 and TRBJ1-4, with TRBD1 as a possible D gene (6 bases). Germline assignment: CDR1 MDHEN and CDR2 SYDVKM. Trimming took 3 bases from V and 8 from J, leaving 28 bases between them. This CDR3 is 19 amino acids long. The CDR3 nucleotides are TGTGCCAGCAGTTTCTGGAGCCAGGGGCTTCGGTTTGTAGAGGAAAAACTGTTTTTT. This codes for CASSFWSQGLRFVEEKLFF.